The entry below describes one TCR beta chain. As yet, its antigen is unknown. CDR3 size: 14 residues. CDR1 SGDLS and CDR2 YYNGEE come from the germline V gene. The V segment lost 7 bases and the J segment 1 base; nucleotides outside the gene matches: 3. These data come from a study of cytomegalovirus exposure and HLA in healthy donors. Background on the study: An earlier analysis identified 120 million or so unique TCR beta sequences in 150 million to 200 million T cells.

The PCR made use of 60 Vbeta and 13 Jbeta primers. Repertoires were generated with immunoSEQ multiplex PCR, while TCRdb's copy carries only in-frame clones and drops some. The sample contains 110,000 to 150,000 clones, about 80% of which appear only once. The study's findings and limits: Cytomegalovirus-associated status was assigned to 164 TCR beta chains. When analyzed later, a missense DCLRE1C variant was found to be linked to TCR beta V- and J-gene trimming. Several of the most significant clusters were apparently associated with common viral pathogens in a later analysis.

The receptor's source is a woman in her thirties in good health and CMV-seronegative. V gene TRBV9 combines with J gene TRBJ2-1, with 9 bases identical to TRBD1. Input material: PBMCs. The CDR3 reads CASGGQGSYNEQFF. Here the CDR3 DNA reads TGTGCCAGCGGAGGACAGGGGTCCTACAATGAGCAGTTCTTC.